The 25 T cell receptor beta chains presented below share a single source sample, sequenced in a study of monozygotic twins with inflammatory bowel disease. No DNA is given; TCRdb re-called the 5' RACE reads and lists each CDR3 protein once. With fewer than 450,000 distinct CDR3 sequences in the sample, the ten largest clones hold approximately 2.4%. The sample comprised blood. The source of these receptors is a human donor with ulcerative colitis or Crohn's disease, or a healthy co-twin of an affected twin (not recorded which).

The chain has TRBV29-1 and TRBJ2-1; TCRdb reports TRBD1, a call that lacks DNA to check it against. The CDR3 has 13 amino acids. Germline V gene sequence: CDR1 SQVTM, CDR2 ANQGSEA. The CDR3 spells CSGLQGVYNEQFF.

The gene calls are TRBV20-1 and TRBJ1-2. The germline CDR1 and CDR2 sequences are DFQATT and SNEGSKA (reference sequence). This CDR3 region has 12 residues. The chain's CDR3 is CSASLMSYGYTF.

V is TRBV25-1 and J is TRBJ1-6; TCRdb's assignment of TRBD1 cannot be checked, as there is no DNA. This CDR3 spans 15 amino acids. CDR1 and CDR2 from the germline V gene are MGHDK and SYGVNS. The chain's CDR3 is CASSDPGAVYSPLHF.

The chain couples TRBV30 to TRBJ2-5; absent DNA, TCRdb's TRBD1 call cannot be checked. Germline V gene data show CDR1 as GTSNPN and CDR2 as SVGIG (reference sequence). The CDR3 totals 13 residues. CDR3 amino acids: CAWSGNRVETQYF.

CDR3 protein: CASSYRTSGAFNTDTQYF. The chain recombines TRBV6-2 or TRBV6-3 with TRBJ2-3; absent DNA, TCRdb's TRBD2 call cannot be checked. This CDR3 comprises 18 residues. In germline, CDR1 is MNHEY, CDR2 SVGEGT.

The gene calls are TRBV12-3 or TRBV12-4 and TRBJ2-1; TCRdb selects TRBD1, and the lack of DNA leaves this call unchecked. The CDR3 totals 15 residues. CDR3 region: CASTFGQSSYNEQFF.

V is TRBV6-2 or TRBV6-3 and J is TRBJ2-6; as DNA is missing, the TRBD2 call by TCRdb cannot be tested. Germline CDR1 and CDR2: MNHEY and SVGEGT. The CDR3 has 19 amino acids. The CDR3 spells CASSYPLGPRSSGANVLTF.

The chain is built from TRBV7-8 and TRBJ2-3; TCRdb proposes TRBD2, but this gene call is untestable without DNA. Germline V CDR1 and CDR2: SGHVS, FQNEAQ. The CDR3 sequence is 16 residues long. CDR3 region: CASSLALERGGDTQYF.

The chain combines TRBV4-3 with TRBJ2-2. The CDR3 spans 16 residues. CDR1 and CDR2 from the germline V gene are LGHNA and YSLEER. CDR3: CASSYHMGTNTGELFF.

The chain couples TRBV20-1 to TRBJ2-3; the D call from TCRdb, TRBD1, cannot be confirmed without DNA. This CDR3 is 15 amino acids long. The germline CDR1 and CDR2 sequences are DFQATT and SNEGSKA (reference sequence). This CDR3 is CSVQARDRGQDTQYF.

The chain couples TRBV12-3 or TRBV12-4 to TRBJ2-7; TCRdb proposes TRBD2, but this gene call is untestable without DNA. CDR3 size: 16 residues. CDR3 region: CASSLESGGGALEQYF.

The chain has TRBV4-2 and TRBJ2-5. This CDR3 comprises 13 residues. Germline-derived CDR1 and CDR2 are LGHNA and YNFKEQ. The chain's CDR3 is CASSQNILGTQYF.

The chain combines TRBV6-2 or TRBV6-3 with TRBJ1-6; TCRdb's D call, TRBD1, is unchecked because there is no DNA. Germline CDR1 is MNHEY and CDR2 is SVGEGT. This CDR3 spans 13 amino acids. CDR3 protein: CASTRDSHSPLHF.

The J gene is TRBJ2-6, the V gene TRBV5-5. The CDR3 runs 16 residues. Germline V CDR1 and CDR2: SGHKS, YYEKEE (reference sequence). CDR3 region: CASSWVLVSGANVLTF.

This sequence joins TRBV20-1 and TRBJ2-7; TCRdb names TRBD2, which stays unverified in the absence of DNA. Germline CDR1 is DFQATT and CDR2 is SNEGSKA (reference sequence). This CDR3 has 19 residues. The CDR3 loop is CSARDRKLTGLSISYEQYF.

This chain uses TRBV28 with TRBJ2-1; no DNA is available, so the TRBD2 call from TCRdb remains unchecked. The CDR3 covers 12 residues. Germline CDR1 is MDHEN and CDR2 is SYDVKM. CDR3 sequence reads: CASSLLVTEQFF. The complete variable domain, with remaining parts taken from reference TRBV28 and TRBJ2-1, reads DVKVTQSSRYLVKRTGEKVFLECVQDMDHENMFWYRQDPGLGLRLIYFSYDVKMKEKGDIPEGYSVSREKKERFSLILESASTNQTSMYLCASSLLVTEQFFGPGTRLTVL.

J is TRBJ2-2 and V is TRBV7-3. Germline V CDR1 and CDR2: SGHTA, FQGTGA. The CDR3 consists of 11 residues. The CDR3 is CASGRVGELFF.

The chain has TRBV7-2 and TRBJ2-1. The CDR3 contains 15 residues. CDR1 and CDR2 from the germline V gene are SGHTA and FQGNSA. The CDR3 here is CASSLGVSQRDEQFF.

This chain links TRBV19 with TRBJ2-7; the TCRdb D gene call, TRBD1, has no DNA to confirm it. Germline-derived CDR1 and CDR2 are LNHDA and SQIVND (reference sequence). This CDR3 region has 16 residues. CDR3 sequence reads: CASSIGNRRNHYEQYF.

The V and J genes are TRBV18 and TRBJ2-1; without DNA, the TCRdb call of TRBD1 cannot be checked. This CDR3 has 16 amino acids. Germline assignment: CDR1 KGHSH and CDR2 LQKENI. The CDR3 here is CASSPRGQGDYNEQFF.

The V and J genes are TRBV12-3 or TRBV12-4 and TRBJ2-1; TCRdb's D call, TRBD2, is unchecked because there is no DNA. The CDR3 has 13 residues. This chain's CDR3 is CASSSASPNEQFF.

CDR3 in amino acids: CASSSSGLRNTEAFF. The chain joins TRBV7-9 to TRBJ1-1; TCRdb picks TRBD1, but there is no DNA to check that call. This CDR3 is 15 amino acids long. CDR1 is SEHNR and CDR2 is FQNEAQ in the germline V gene (reference sequence). The full variable domain, with the rest looked up from reference TRBV7-9 and TRBJ1-1, is DTGVSQNPRHKITKRGQNVTFRCDPISEHNRLYWYRQTLGQGPEFLTYFQNEAQLEKSRLLSDRFSAERPKGSFSTLEIQRTEQGDSAMYLCASSSSGLRNTEAFFGQGTRLTVV.

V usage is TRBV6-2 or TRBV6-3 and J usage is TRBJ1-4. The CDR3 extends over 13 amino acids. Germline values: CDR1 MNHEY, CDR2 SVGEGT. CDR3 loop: CASSYVEGEKLFF.

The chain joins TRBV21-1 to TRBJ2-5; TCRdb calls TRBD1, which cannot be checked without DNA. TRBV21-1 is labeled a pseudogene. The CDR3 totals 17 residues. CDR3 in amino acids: CASSREQGQEHLETQYF.

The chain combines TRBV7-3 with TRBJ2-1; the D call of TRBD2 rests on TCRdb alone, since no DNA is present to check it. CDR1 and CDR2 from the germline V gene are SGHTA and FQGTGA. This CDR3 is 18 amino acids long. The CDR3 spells CASSLNPSGGAGSFEQFF.